The T cell receptor (beta chain) under discussion was sequenced for a study of monozygotic twins with inflammatory bowel disease. TCRdb reprocessed the 5' RACE reads and stores each CDR3 protein as one record, lacking DNA. The table lists around 97,000 distinct CDR3 sequences. This CDR3 region has 16 residues. Germline assignment: CDR1 SEHNR and CDR2 FQNEAQ (reference sequence). The J gene is TRBJ2-3, the V gene TRBV7-9. The specimen was blood. The receptor comes from a human donor with ulcerative colitis or Crohn's disease, or a healthy co-twin of an affected twin (not recorded which). The CDR3 is CASSLVTVSSTDTQYF.